The present TCR beta chain was sequenced within a study of blood T cell repertoires in COVID-19. This clone appeared a single time. Only in-frame clones appear in the TCRdb table, and some are missing; sequencing was by immunoSEQ multiplex PCR. The sample yields 150,000 or so clones, about 85% seen once. J lost 4 bases, V lost 7 bases, and 9 bases had no gene match. Germline V lookup: CDR1 PRHDT, CDR2 FYEKMQ (reference sequence). This CDR3 has 15 amino acids. The clonotype comes from a woman between 70 and 85 years old with acute or convalescent COVID-19. This chain uses TRBV13 with TRBJ2-1, with 8 positions matching TRBD2. Sequencing input: peripheral blood. CDR3 DNA sequence: TGTGCCAGCAACCGCGGGGGGTTTGGGTACAATGAGCAGTTCTTC. Translating gives CASNRGGFGYNEQFF.